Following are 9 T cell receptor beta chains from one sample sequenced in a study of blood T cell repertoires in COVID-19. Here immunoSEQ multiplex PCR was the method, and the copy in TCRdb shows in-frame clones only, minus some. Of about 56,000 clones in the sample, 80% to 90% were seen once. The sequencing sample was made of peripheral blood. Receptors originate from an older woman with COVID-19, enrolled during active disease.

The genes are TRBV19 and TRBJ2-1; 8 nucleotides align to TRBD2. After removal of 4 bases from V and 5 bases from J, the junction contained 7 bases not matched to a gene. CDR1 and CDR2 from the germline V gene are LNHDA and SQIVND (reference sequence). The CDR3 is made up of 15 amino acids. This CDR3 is CASSTTSAFDNEQFF. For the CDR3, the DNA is TGTGCCAGTAGTACGACTAGCGCGTTTGACAATGAGCAGTTCTTC.

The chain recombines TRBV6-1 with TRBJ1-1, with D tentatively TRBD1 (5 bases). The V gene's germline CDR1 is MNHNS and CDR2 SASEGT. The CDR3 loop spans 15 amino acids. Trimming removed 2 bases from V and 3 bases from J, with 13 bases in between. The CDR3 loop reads CASSESWTRDTEAFF. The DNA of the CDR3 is TGTGCCAGCAGTGAAAGTTGGACAAGGGACACTGAAGCTTTCTTT.

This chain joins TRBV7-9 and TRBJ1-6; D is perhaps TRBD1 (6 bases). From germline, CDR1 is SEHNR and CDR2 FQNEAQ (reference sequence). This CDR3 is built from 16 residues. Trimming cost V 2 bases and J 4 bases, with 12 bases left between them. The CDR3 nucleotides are TGTGCCAGCAGCTTACGGGGCAGGGGTTATAATTCACCCCTCCACTTT. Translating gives CASSLRGRGYNSPLHF.

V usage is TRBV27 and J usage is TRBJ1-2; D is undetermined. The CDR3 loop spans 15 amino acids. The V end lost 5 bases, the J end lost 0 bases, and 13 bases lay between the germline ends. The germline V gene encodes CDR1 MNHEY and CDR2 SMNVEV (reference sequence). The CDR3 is CASSPPGAPNYGYTF. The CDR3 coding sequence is TGTGCCAGCAGTCCCCCAGGTGCTCCTAACTATGGCTACACCTTC.

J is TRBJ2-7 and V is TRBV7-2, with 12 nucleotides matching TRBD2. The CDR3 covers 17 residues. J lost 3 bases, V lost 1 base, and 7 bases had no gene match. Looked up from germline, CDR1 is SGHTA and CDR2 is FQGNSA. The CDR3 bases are TGTGCCAGCAGCTTAGAAACTAGCGGGGGGTCCCTCTACGAGCAGTACTTC. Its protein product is CASSLETSGGSLYEQYF. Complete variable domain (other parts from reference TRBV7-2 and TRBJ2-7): GAGVSQSPSNKVTEKGKDVELRCDPISGHTALYWYRQSLGQGLEFLIYFQGNSAPDKSGLPSDRFSAERTGGSVSTLTIQRTQQEDSAVYLCASSLETSGGSLYEQYFGPGTRLTVT.

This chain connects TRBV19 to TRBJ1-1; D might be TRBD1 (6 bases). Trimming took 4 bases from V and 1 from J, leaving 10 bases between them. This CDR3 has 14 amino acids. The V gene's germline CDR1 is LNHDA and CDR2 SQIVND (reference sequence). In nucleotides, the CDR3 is TGTGCCAGTAGTAACAGGGTGAGGAACACTGAAGCTTTCTTT. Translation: CASSNRVRNTEAFF.

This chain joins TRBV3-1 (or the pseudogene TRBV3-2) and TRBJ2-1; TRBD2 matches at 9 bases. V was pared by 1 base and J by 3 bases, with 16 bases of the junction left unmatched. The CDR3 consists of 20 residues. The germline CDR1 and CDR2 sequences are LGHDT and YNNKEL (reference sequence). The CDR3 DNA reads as TGTGCCAGCAGCCAAGGAGGCTACAGCGGGAGGTACCTACACTACAATGAGCAGTTCTTC. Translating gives CASSQGGYSGRYLHYNEQFF.

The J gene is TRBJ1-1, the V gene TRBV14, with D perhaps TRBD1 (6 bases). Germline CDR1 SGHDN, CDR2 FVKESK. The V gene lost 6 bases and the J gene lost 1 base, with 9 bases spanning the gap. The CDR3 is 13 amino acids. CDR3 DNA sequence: TGTGCCAGCAGGGGACACTCGAACACTGAAGCTTTCTTT. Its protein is CASRGHSNTEAFF.

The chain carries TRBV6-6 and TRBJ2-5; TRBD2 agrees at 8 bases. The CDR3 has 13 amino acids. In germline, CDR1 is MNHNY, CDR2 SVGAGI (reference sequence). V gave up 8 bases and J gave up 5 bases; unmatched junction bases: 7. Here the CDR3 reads CASLASGGETQYF. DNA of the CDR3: TGTGCCAGCCTGGCGTCGGGGGGGGAGACCCAGTACTTC.